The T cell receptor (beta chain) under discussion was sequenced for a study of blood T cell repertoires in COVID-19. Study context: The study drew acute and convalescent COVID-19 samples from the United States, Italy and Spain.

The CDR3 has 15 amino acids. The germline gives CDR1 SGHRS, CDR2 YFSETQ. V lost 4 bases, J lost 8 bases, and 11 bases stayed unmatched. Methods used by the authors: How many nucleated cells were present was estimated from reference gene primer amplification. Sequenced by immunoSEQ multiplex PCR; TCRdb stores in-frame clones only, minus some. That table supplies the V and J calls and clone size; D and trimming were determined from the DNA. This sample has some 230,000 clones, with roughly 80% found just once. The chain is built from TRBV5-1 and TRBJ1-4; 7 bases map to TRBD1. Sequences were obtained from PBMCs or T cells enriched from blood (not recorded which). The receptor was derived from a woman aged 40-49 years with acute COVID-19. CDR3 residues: CASSRRQGVNEKLFF. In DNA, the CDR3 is TGCGCCAGCAGCAGACGACAGGGCGTAAACGAAAAACTGTTTTTT.